The source of this T cell receptor beta chain is a study of immune evolution from preneoplasia to lung adenocarcinoma. Turning to this clone: What it binds is unknown.

General study points: Normal lung had the highest top T cell clone frequencies. Normal lung had highest clonality; later lesions appeared denser, more diverse.

Two lung cancer pathologists independently confirmed each histologic diagnosis. Assay used: immunoSEQ multiplex PCR; TCRdb lists only in-frame clones, some missing. The sample includes fewer than 50,000 clones, around 85% of them seen just once. The germline V gene has CDR1 MDHEN and CDR2 SYDVKM. V shed 8 bases, J shed 4 bases, and the junction held 16 bases outside the gene matches. The CDR3 spans 17 residues. The sequenced sample consisted of FFPE invasive lung adenocarcinoma tissue. The source of this sequence is a person aged 55 to 75 with lung adenocarcinoma. The rearrangement joins TRBV28 to TRBJ1-5, with 8 nucleotides matching TRBD1. DNA for the CDR3: TGTGCCAGCGGGCGGGCATTCAGGGGGCAGGGAAATCAGCCCCAGCATTTT. This codes for CASGRAFRGQGNQPQHF.